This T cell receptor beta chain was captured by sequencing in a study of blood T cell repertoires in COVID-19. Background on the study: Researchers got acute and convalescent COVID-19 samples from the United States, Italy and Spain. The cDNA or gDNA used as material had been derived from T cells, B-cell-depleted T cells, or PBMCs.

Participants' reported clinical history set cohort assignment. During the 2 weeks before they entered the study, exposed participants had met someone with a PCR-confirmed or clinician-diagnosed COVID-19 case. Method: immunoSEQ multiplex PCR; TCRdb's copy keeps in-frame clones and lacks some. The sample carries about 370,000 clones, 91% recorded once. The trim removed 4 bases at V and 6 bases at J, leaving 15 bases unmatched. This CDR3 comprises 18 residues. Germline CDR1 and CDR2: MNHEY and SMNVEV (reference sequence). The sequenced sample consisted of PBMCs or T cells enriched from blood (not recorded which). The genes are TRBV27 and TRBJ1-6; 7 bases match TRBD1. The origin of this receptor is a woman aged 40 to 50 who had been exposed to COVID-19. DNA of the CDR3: TGTGCCAGCAGTTCTGCTAGAGGGACAGTTGCCCTTAATTCACCCCTCCACTTT. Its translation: CASSSARGTVALNSPLHF.